Below, one T cell receptor (beta chain) is given with its context. Participant ages covered roughly 18 to 89 years across 24 US areas. Two negative PCRs, clearance, or symptom resolution had been documented for recovered Cohort 3 donors. Authors' methods: Estimation of nucleated cell counts was performed using reference gene primer amplification. Profiled with immunoSEQ multiplex PCR; TCRdb holds only in-frame clones, not every one. The V and J calls and the clone size are those of that table, but D and trimming were determined from the DNA. This table has more than 250,000 clones, roughly 90% appearing once. These data are taken from a study of blood T cell repertoires in COVID-19. Study-wide background: The cDNA or gDNA used as material had been derived from T cells, B-cell-depleted T cells, or PBMCs.

Germline lookup yields CDR1 ENHRY and CDR2 SYGVKD. Trimming shortened V by 6 bases and J by 1 base, and 12 bases separated the two germline ends. CDR3 length equals 14 residues. The clonotype comes from a woman in her thirties who had recovered from COVID-19. This chain links TRBV10-3 with TRBJ1-1; a possible D gene is TRBD1 (5 bases). Sequencing used PBMCs or T cells enriched from blood (not recorded which). CDR3 region: CAIRSGEGNTEAFF. DNA of the CDR3: TGTGCCATCAGATCGGGGGAGGGGAACACTGAAGCTTTCTTT.